This T cell receptor beta chain derives from a study of Graves' ophthalmopathy and Graves' hyperthyroidism. V shed 4 bases and J shed 0 bases, with 13 bases lying between them. CDR3 length: 14 residues. Looked up from germline, CDR1 is DFQATT and CDR2 is SNEGSKA (reference sequence). At least ten counts were recorded for this clonotype. The PBMCs had their origin in 10 ml of fresh peripheral blood. Researchers took RNA transcripts and amplified TCR beta CDR3 regions from them. RT-PCR was first run with HTBI primers, then multiplex PCR in a second round. MiXCR was run by TCRdb on the multiplex PCR reads, yielding one entry per CDR3 protein. Of approximately 500,000 distinct CDR3 sequences in the sample, approximately 15% were seen once.

Sequenced: blood. The source is a woman in her thirties with Graves' ophthalmopathy. V and J are TRBV20-1 and TRBJ2-7; perhaps D is TRBD1 or TRBD2 (6 bases each). For the CDR3, the DNA is TGCAGTGCTACCGGCGGGGACAACTCCTACGAGCAGTACTTC. Its translation is CSATGGDNSYEQYF.